The sequence of this T cell receptor beta chain was determined in a study of blood T cell repertoires in COVID-19. CDR1 GTSNPN and CDR2 SVGIG come from the germline V gene (reference sequence). Between the trimmed V and J ends, which lost 3 bases and 4 bases, there was a span of 12 bases. The CDR3 length is 13 residues. Profiling relied on immunoSEQ multiplex PCR, and the TCRdb table lists in-frame clones only, not all of them. This repertoire shows about 70,000 clones, 65% to 85% found once; its top ten account for 1.8%. The sample comprised peripheral blood. This receptor was taken from a woman aged 55-70 years with acute or convalescent COVID-19. The gene calls are TRBV30 and TRBJ1-1; D remains ambiguous. The CDR3 DNA reads TGTGCCTGGAGCGAGTTTGGCGGCACTGAAGCTTTCTTT. Translated, it gives CAWSEFGGTEAFF.